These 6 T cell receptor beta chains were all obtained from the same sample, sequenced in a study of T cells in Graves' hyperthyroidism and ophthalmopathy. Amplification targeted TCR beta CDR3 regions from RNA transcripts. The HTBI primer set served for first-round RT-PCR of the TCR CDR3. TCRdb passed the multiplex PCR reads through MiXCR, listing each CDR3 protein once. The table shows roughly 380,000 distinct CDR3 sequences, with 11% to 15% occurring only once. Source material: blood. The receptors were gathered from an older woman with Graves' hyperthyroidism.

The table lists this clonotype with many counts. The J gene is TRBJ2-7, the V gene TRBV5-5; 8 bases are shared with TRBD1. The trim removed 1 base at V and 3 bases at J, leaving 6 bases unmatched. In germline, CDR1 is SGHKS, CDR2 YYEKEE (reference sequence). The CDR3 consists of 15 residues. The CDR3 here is CASSLIVDRDYEQYF. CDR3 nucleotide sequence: TGTGCCAGCAGCTTGATCGTGGACAGGGACTACGAGCAGTACTTC.

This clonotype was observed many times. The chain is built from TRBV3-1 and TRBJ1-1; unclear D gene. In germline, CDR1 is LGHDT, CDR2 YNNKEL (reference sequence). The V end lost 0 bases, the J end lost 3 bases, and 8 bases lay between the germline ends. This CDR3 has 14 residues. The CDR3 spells CASSQDGRYTEAFF. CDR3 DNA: TGTGCCAGCAGCCAAGATGGACGGTACACTGAAGCTTTCTTT. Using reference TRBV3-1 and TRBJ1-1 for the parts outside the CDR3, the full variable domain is DTAVSQTPKYLVTQMGNDKSIKCEQNLGHDTMYWYKQDSKKFLKIMFSYNNKELIINETVPNRFSPKSPDKAHLNLHINSLELGDSAVYFCASSQDGRYTEAFFGQGTRLTVV.

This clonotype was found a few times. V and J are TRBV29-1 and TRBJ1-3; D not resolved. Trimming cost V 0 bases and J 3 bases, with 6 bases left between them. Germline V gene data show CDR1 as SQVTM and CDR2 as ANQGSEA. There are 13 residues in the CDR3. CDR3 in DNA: TGCAGCGTTGAAGATGGGGTTGGAAACACCATATATTTT. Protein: CSVEDGVGNTIYF. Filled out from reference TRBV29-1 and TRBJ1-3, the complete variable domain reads SAVISQKPSRDICQRGTSLTIQCQVDSQVTMMFWYRQQPGQSLTLIATANQGSEATYESGFVIDKFPISRPNLTFSTLTVSNMSPEDSSIYLCSVEDGVGNTIYFGEGSWLTVV.

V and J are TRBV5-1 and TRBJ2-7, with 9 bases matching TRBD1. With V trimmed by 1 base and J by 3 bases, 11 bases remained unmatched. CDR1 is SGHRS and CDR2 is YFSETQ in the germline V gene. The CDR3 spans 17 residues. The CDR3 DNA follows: TGCGCCAGCAGCTTGACGTACTTGGGACAGGGAAACTACGAGCAGTACTTC. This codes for CASSLTYLGQGNYEQYF. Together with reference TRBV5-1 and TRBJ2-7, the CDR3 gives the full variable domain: KAGVTQTPRYLIKTRGQQVTLSCSPISGHRSVSWYQQTPGQGLQFLFEYFSETQRNKGNFPGRFSGRQFSNSRSEMNVSTLELGDSALYLCASSLTYLGQGNYEQYFGPGTRLTVT.

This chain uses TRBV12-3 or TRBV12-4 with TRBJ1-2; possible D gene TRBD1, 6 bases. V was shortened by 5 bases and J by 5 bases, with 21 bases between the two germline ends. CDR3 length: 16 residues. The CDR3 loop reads CASSPGASVVRYGYTF. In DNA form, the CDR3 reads TGTGCCAGCAGTCCGGGGGCATCGGTTGTACGGTATGGCTACACCTTC.

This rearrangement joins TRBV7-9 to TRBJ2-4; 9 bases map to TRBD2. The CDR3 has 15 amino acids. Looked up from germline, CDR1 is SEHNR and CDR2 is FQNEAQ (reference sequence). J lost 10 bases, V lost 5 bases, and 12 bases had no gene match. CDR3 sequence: CASSMTTSGIGIQYF. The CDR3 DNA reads TGTGCCAGCAGCATGACGACTAGCGGCATCGGGATTCAGTACTTC.